This T cell receptor beta chain came from a study of cytomegalovirus exposure and HLA in healthy donors. PCR primers comprised 60 Vbeta and 13 Jbeta primers. Produced via immunoSEQ multiplex PCR; TCRdb's table is partial and in-frame only. This table holds about 120,000 clones, roughly four fifths found once. V lost 0 bases, J lost 5 bases, and 12 bases lay in between. The germline CDR1 and CDR2 sequences are SGHDT and YYEEEE. This CDR3 comprises 15 residues. This clone has more than one count but fewer than ten. The sequencing sample was made of PBMCs. The receptor was isolated from a woman aged 40 to 49 in good health and CMV-seropositive. V and J are TRBV5-6 and TRBJ2-1, with D unclear. CDR3 amino acids: CASSLDRMSDNEQFF. The DNA of the CDR3 is TGTGCCAGCAGCTTGGACCGCATGTCAGACAATGAGCAGTTCTTC.